These 7 T cell receptor beta chains originate from one sample sequenced in a study of blood T cell repertoires in COVID-19. Some clones are missing from TCRdb's copy, which holds only in-frame ones; the method was immunoSEQ multiplex PCR. The sample consists of fewer than 200,000 clones, more than 80% of them appearing once. The sequenced sample was PBMCs or T cells enriched from blood (not recorded which). All receptors come from a man aged 50-59 years who had recovered from COVID-19.

This chain links TRBV5-1 with TRBJ1-1, with a weak D call TRBD1 (5 bases). The CDR3 is made up of 13 amino acids. Germline values: CDR1 SGHRS, CDR2 YFSETQ. V was pared by 0 bases and J by 10 bases, with 13 bases between. For the CDR3, the DNA is TGCGCCAGCAGCTTGGGCCAGGGTCAGAGAGCTTTCTTT. This sequence encodes CASSLGQGQRAFF. Looking up the rest from reference TRBV5-1 and TRBJ1-1 gives the full variable domain: KAGVTQTPRYLIKTRGQQVTLSCSPISGHRSVSWYQQTPGQGLQFLFEYFSETQRNKGNFPGRFSGRQFSNSRSEMNVSTLELGDSALYLCASSLGQGQRAFFGQGTRLTVV.

The chain is built from TRBV7-9 and TRBJ1-3; no clear D gene. Trimming shortened V by 3 bases and J by 2 bases, and 8 bases separated the two germline ends. The germline V gene has CDR1 SEHNR and CDR2 FQNEAQ (reference sequence). The CDR3 extends over 14 amino acids. CDR3 amino acids: CASSLPSAGNTIYF. The CDR3 nucleotides are TGTGCCAGCAGCTTGCCCAGCGCTGGAAACACCATATATTTT.

The chain has TRBV7-8 and TRBJ1-5; no definite D call. The germline V gene encodes CDR1 SGHVS and CDR2 FQNEAQ. CDR3 size: 16 residues. V lost 1 base and J lost 0, with 10 bases in between. The CDR3 region has the DNA TGTGCCAGCAGCTTAGGGCAGGTTCGTAGCAATCAGCCCCAGCATTTT. It codes for CASSLGQVRSNQPQHF.

The rearrangement uses TRBV19 and TRBJ2-7, with D perhaps matching TRBD1 (6 bases). CDR3 length equals 15 residues. V dropped 5 bases and J dropped 0 bases, with 14 bases sitting between them. Germline loops: CDR1 LNHDA, CDR2 SQIVND (reference sequence). CDR3 sequence: CASSATDRFSYEQYF. Written as DNA, the CDR3 is TGTGCCAGTAGTGCGACCGACAGGTTCTCCTACGAGCAGTACTTC. The complete variable domain, with remaining parts taken from reference TRBV19 and TRBJ2-7, reads DGGITQSPKYLFRKEGQNVTLSCEQNLNHDAMYWYRQDPGQGLRLIYYSQIVNDFQKGDIAEGYSVSREKKESFPLTVTSAQKNPTAFYLCASSATDRFSYEQYFGPGTRLTVT.

The V and J genes are TRBV6-2 or TRBV6-3 and TRBJ1-6, with TRBD1 matching over 9 bases. With 4 bases clipped from V and 7 bases from J, the junction kept 2 bases outside the gene matches. CDR3 size: 14 residues. Per the germline V gene, CDR1 is MNHEY and CDR2 is SVGEGT. CDR3 sequence: CASSSGTGNSPLHF. The CDR3 DNA sequence: TGTGCCAGCAGTTCCGGGACAGGGAATTCACCCCTCCACTTT.

V and J are TRBV7-3 and TRBJ2-3; D is unresolved. The CDR3 extends over 15 amino acids. Germline CDR1 reads SGHTA; CDR2 reads FQGTGA. V shed 0 bases and J shed 0 bases, with 7 bases lying between them. CDR3 sequence reads: CASSLTTHSTDTQYF. The DNA for the CDR3 is TGTGCCAGCAGCTTAACAACTCATAGCACAGATACGCAGTATTTT. Full variable domain (outside the CDR3, taken from reference TRBV7-3 and TRBJ2-3): GAGVSQTPSNKVTEKGKYVELRCDPISGHTALYWYRQSLGQGPEFLIYFQGTGAADDSGLPNDRFFAVRPEGSVSTLKIQRTERGDSAVYLCASSLTTHSTDTQYFGPGTRLTVL.

CDR3 nucleotides: TGCGCCAGCAGTGAGTACCTAGCGGGGGGTTACGAGCAGTACTTC. It specifies CASSEYLAGGYEQYF. The chain is built from TRBV10-2 and TRBJ2-7, with 11 bases matching TRBD2. Germline CDR1 reads WSHSY; CDR2 reads SAAADI. The V and J ends lost 1 base and 4 bases, in that order; junction bases with no gene match: 3. The CDR3 covers 15 residues.